Presented here are 25 T cell receptor beta chains from one specimen sequenced in a study of tumor and adjacent non-tumor tissue in lung cancer. Three rounds of nested PCR, following a modified ARM-PCR protocol, produced the TCRbeta library. TCRdb fed the multiplex PCR reads into MiXCR, producing one record per CDR3 protein. The sample lists 220,000 or so distinct CDR3 sequences, around 71% occurring once. RNA was extracted from bulk tissue without any cell sorting. The sequencing sample was made of lung tumor tissue. The receptors derive from a man in his 60s with non-small cell lung cancer.

As regards this clonotype: At one end, the junction sequence differs from germline, possibly due to a read error. This sequence joins TRBV20-1 and TRBJ1-2, with D unresolved. The V gene's germline CDR1 is DFQATT and CDR2 SNEGSKA (reference sequence). The CDR3 consists of 11 residues. The CDR3 sequence is CSARVELGHTF. The CDR3 DNA reads as TGCAGTGCTAGAGTGGAGTTAGGCCACACGTTC.

A remark on this clonotype: A much larger clone lies one base from this, so it may be a read error. No conserved phenylalanine or tryptophan is present at the end of the CDR3, so a read error is the likely explanation. CDR3 residues: CSARGGGTGSEAFS. The CDR3 DNA reads TGCAGTGCTAGAGGAGGAGGGACAGGGAGTGAAGCTTTCTCT. This chain connects TRBV20-1 to TRBJ1-1; 9 bases fit TRBD1. The CDR3 sequence is 14 residues long. V gave up 1 base and J gave up 7 bases; unmatched junction bases: 7. CDR1 is DFQATT and CDR2 is SNEGSKA in the germline V gene (reference sequence).

In the case of this clonotype: A clone one base away is much larger, so this may be a read error. The conserved closing phenylalanine or tryptophan is absent in this CDR3, likely reflecting a read error. The chain joins TRBV29-1 to TRBJ1-2, with a tentative D call TRBD1 (6 bases). In germline, CDR1 is SQVTM, CDR2 ANQGSEA. V shed 3 bases and J shed 8 bases, with 28 bases lying between them. The CDR3 is 17 amino acids. This CDR3 is CSVESAKPQGIGYGYTY. The CDR3 DNA sequence: TGCAGCGTTGAGTCAGCGAAACCACAGGGAATAGGATACGGCTACACCTAC.

Note on this clonotype: One end of the junction fails to match germline, which may point to a read error. The V and J genes are TRBV6-1 and TRBJ1-5, with TRBD1 as a possible D gene (5 bases). CDR3 size: 16 residues. Germline assignment: CDR1 MNHNS and CDR2 SASEGT. The CDR3 loop reads CVSKPGGGYSNQSQHF. As DNA, the CDR3 is TGTGTCAGCAAACCCGGCGGGGGGTATAGCAATCAGTCCCAGCATTTT.

This clonotype was counted only a few times. This could be a read error, since a much larger clone is one nucleotide away. The chain joins TRBV29-1 to TRBJ1-1; D is ambiguous. The length of the CDR3 is 11 residues. Trimming removed 7 bases at V and 11 bases at J, with 17 bases between. Germline CDR1 SQVTM, CDR2 ANQGSEA. CDR3 amino acids: CSAALSRNAFF. For the CDR3, the DNA is TGCAGCGCCGCCTTGAGCAGGAATGCTTTCTTT.

The gene calls are TRBV11-3 and TRBJ2-3; D possibly uses TRBD1 or TRBD2 (5 bases each). V was cut by 5 bases and J by 2 bases, with 14 bases left in between. Germline loops: CDR1 SGHNT, CDR2 YENEEA. The CDR3 is 15 amino acids. The CDR3 DNA is TGTGCCAGCAGCCTGGGGCGGGTGGTCACAGATACGCAGTATTTT. It codes for CASSLGRVVTDTQYF.

As for this clonotype: One end of the junction varies from germline; a read error may be responsible. The chain joins TRBV20-1 to TRBJ2-3; 9 bases agree with TRBD1. The CDR3 has 15 amino acids. Germline V lookup: CDR1 DFQATT, CDR2 SNEGSKA (reference sequence). The CDR3 nucleotides read TGCAGTGTGCGGACAGGGGCCGTAAGCACAGGTACGCAGTATTTT. It encodes CSVRTGAVSTGTQYF.

The rearrangement links TRBV10-1 to TRBJ2-5; tentatively, D is TRBD2 (5 bases). The CDR3 totals 13 residues. The V end lost 5 bases, the J end lost 1 base, and 8 bases lay between the germline ends. CDR1 WNHNN and CDR2 SYGVQD come from the germline V gene (reference sequence). The CDR3 reads CASSRDIQETQYF. DNA of the CDR3: TGCGCCAGCAGTCGGGATATCCAAGAGACCCAGTACTTC.

This sequence joins TRBV6-1 and TRBJ2-1; TRBD2 matches at 8 bases. Trimming cost V 9 bases and J 6 bases; bases outside gene matches: 16. CDR1 and CDR2 from the germline V gene are MNHNS and SASEGT. The CDR3 has 16 residues. CDR3 amino acids: CARSYSLAGLGNEQFF. The CDR3 nucleotides are TGTGCCAGAAGTTATAGCTTAGCGGGATTGGGCAATGAGCAGTTCTTC.

The V call is TRBV6-6, the J call TRBJ1-1, with D unclear. CDR1 is MNHNY and CDR2 is SVGAGI in the germline V gene (reference sequence). Between the trimmed V and J ends, which lost 5 bases and 1 base, there was a span of 11 bases. This CDR3 is built from 14 residues. The CDR3 DNA reads TGTGCCAGCAGTCCCGTCTGGGAGAACACTGAAGCTTTCTTT. Encoded protein: CASSPVWENTEAFF.

The J gene is TRBJ2-2, the V gene TRBV4-2; the D gene could be TRBD1 or TRBD2 (5 bases each). The CDR3 spans 19 residues. CDR1 and CDR2 from the germline V gene are LGHNA and YNFKEQ. Trimming took off 0 bases at V and 4 bases at J, with 21 bases between the two ends. CDR3 sequence: CASSQDSGQIERGTGELFF. CDR3 bases: TGTGCCAGCAGCCAAGACTCGGGGCAGATAGAGCGAGGCACCGGGGAGCTGTTTTTT.

This clonotype has more than one count but fewer than ten. V is TRBV20-1 and J is TRBJ1-4; D is possibly TRBD1 (6 bases). The germline V gene has CDR1 DFQATT and CDR2 SNEGSKA (reference sequence). The CDR3 extends over 14 amino acids. Trimming shortened V by 7 bases and J by 3 bases, and 15 bases separated the two germline ends. The CDR3 is CSVRWGLANEKLFF. The CDR3, as DNA: TGCAGTGTCCGATGGGGGCTCGCTAATGAAAAACTGTTTTTT.

In the case of this clonotype: Compared with germline, one end of the junction differs, possibly owing to a read error. This rearrangement joins TRBV2 to TRBJ2-2, with a tentative D call TRBD2 (5 bases). This CDR3 has 15 residues. CDR1 is SNHLY and CDR2 is FYNNEI in the germline V gene. The CDR3 protein is CASSGLGMNTGELSF. The CDR3 coding sequence is TGTGCGAGCAGTGGGCTGGGGATGAACACCGGGGAGCTGTCTTTT.

About this clonotype: A junction end diverges from the germline sequence, so it may reflect a read error. V gene TRBV11-2 combines with J gene TRBJ2-7; D is unclear. CDR3 length equals 15 residues. The V gene's germline CDR1 is SGHAT and CDR2 FQNNGV. CDR3 in amino acids: CASSSRRQTSYGQYF. The DNA of the CDR3 is TGTGCCAGCAGCTCCCGGCGCCAGACCTCCTACGGGCAGTACTTC.

Worth noting for this clonotype: The germline gene is not matched at one end of the junction; a read error may be the cause. The chain links TRBV6-2 or TRBV6-3 to TRBJ2-5; maybe TRBD1 (6 bases). This CDR3 contains 15 residues. The germline gives CDR1 MNHEY, CDR2 SVGEGT. The CDR3 nucleotides are TGTACCAGCCGGGGTAGGGACACACGACAAGAGACCCAGTACTTC. Its protein product is CTSRGRDTRQETQYF.

This clonotype was recorded only once. At one of its ends the junction is not consistent with the germline gene, which may arise from a read error. This rearrangement joins TRBV5-6 to TRBJ1-2; a possible D gene is TRBD1 (5 bases). The CDR3 covers 13 residues. CDR1 and CDR2 from the germline V gene are SGHDT and YYEEEE. In DNA form, the CDR3 reads TGTGCCAGGAGCTTCCGGGGGGACTATGGCTACACCTTC. It encodes CARSFRGDYGYTF. Full variable domain (missing parts from reference TRBV5-6 and TRBJ1-2): DAGVTQSPTHLIKTRGQQVTLRCSPKSGHDTVSWYQQALGQGPQFIFQYYEEEERQRGNFPDRFSGHQFPNYSSELNVNALLLGDSALYLCARSFRGDYGYTFGSGTRLTVV.

This clonotype was counted once. This clone may be a read error of a much larger clone one base away. This rearrangement joins TRBV5-5 to TRBJ2-7, with D hard to call. CDR1 and CDR2 (germline): SGHKS, YYEKEE (reference sequence). The CDR3 extends over 12 amino acids. This CDR3 is CASSTAIYKQYF. The CDR3 DNA reads as TGTGCCAGCAGCACGGCCATCTACAAGCAGTACTTC.

As DNA, the CDR3 is TGCAGTGCTAGAGGACCTGTGGGCCTCTACTCTAGCACAGATACGCAGTATTTT. Protein: CSARGPVGLYSSTDTQYF. The chain is built from TRBV20-1 and TRBJ2-3; D ambiguous. V was trimmed by 1 base and J by 0 bases, leaving 20 bases between them. The CDR3 has 18 amino acids. The V gene's germline CDR1 is DFQATT and CDR2 SNEGSKA (reference sequence).

This clonotype was counted at least ten times. V usage is TRBV6-1 and J usage is TRBJ2-3; no firm D call. V lost 6 bases and J lost 6, with 13 bases in between. Germline V gives CDR1 MNHNS, CDR2 SASEGT. CDR3 size: 13 residues. CDR3 sequence: CASSAVFRDTQYF. The CDR3, as DNA: TGTGCCAGCAGCGCAGTCTTTCGGGATACGCAGTATTTT.

Regarding this clonotype: Relative to the germline gene, one junction end is altered; a read error may explain this. The chain links TRBV4-2 to TRBJ1-1; no clear D. Germline CDR1 LGHNA, CDR2 YNFKEQ. The CDR3 has 13 residues. Here the CDR3 reads CASSQGGDAEAIF. The CDR3 DNA follows: TGTGCCAGCAGCCAAGGGGGAGACGCTGAAGCTATCTTT.

This clonotype was recorded once. This chain connects TRBV5-1 to TRBJ1-6, with D possibly matching TRBD1 (5 bases). CDR3 size: 15 residues. CDR1 and CDR2 from the germline V gene are SGHRS and YFSETQ. Trimming took off 5 bases at V and 5 bases at J, with 14 bases between the two ends. The CDR3: CASRARGMNNSPLHF. The CDR3 nucleotides are TGCGCCAGCAGAGCCCGGGGCATGAATAATTCACCCCTCCACTTT.

J is TRBJ2-3 and V is TRBV20-1; the D gene could be TRBD1 or TRBD2 (5 bases each). Germline V lookup: CDR1 DFQATT, CDR2 SNEGSKA (reference sequence). The V gene lost 6 bases and the J gene lost 2 bases, with 12 bases spanning the gap. The CDR3 has 13 residues. CDR3 DNA: TGCAGTGCCCTCTGGGGGATCACAGATACGCAGTATTTT. It translates to CSALWGITDTQYF.

This clonotype turned up a few times. The genes are TRBV10-2 and TRBJ2-1, with a tentative D call TRBD2 (6 bases). The germline V gene encodes CDR1 WSHSY and CDR2 SAAADI. V was trimmed by 4 bases and J by 13 bases, leaving 14 bases between them. The CDR3 has 12 amino acids. CDR3 nucleotide sequence: TGCGCCAGCAGTGGAGGCGGGATGGGACAGTTCTTC. This sequence encodes CASSGGGMGQFF.

This clonotype was counted a few times. The rearrangement joins TRBV20-1 to TRBJ2-1; 9 nucleotides agree with TRBD2. The germline V gene has CDR1 DFQATT and CDR2 SNEGSKA (reference sequence). The junction had 6 bases not matched to a gene; V was cut back by 0 bases and J by 6 bases. The CDR3 is made up of 15 amino acids. The CDR3 DNA follows: TGCAGTGCTAGAGAGACTAGCGGTGTAACCAATGAGCAGTTCTTC. Translated: CSARETSGVTNEQFF.

The J gene is TRBJ2-5, the V gene TRBV20-1; the D gene could be TRBD1 or TRBD2 (5 bases each). This CDR3 has 13 residues. Germline CDR1 and CDR2: DFQATT and SNEGSKA (reference sequence). Trimming pared 3 bases from V and 7 bases from J, leaving 15 bases between. The CDR3 region is CSASAASGRTQYF. The CDR3 DNA sequence: TGCAGTGCTAGCGCCGCATCAGGGAGGACCCAGTACTTC.